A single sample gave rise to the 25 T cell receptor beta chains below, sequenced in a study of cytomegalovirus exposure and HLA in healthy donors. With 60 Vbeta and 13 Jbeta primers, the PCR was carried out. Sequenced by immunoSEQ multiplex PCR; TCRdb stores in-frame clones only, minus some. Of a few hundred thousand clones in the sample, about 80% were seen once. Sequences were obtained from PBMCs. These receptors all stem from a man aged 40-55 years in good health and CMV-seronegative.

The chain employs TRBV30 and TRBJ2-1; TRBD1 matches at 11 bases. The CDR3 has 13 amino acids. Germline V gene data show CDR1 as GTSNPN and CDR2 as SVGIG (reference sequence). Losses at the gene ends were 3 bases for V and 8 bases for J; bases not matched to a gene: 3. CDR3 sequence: CAWSADRGHEQFF. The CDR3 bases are TGTGCCTGGAGCGCGGACAGGGGGCATGAGCAGTTCTTC.

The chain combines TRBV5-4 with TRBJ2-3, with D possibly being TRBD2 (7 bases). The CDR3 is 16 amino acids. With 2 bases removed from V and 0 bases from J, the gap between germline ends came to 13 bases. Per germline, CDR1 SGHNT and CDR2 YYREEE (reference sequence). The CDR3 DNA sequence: TGTGCCAGCAGCTTCGGGGGGCCCCTAAGCACAGATACGCAGTATTTT. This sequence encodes CASSFGGPLSTDTQYF.

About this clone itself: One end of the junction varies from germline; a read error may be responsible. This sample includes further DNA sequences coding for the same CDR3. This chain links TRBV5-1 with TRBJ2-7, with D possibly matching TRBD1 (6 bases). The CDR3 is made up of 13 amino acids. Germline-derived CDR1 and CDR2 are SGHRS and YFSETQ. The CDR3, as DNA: TGCGCCAGCAGCTTTGACAGGTTCTACGAGCAGTATTTC. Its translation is CASSFDRFYEQYF.

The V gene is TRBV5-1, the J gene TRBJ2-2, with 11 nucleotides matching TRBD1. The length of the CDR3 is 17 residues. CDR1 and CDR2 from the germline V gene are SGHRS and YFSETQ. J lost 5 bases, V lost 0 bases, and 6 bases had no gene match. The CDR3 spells CASSLDPDRGLTGELFF. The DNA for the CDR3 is TGCGCCAGCAGCTTGGATCCGGACAGGGGGCTGACCGGGGAGCTGTTTTTT.

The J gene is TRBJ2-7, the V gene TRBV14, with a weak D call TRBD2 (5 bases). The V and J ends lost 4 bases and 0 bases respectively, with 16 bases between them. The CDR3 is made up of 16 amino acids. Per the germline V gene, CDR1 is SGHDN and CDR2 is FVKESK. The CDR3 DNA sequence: TGTGCCAGCAGCCGCGAGGGCAGGATGAGCTCCTACGAGCAGTACTTC. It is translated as CASSREGRMSSYEQYF.

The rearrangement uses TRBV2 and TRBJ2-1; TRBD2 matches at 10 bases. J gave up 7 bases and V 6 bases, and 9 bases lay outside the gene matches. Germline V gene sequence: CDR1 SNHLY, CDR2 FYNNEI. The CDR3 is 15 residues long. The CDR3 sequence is CASSVTSGTGNEQFF. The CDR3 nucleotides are TGTGCCAGCAGCGTAACTAGCGGGACGGGAAATGAGCAGTTCTTC.

CDR3 in DNA: TGTGCCAGCAGCTTAGCCGGGACAGAGCTTAACAATGAGCAGTTCTTC. As protein: CASSLAGTELNNEQFF. The rearrangement uses TRBV7-9 and TRBJ2-1, with 7 bases identical to TRBD1. V dropped 0 bases and J dropped 5; count of bases not matched to a gene: 7. Germline-derived CDR1 and CDR2 are SEHNR and FQNEAQ (reference sequence). The CDR3 runs to 16 residues. Together with reference TRBV7-9 and TRBJ2-1, the CDR3 gives the full variable domain: DTGVSQNPRHKITKRGQNVTFRCDPISEHNRLYWYRQTLGQGPEFLTYFQNEAQLEKSRLLSDRFSAERPKGSFSTLEIQRTEQGDSAMYLCASSLAGTELNNEQFFGPGTRLTVL.

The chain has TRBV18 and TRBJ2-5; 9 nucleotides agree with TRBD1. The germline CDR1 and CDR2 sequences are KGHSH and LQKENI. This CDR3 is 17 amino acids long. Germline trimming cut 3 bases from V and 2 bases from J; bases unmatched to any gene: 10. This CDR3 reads CASSPPARDRGQETQYF. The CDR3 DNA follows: TGTGCCAGCTCACCCCCTGCCCGAGACAGGGGGCAAGAGACCCAGTACTTC. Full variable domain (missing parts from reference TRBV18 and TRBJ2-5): NAGVMQNPRHLVRRRGQEARLRCSPMKGHSHVYWYRQLPEEGLKFMVYLQKENIIDESGMPKERFSAEFPKEGPSILRIQQVVRGDSAAYFCASSPPARDRGQETQYFGPGTRLLVL.

The CDR3 sequence: CASSNQVSSYGYTF. CDR3 bases: TGTGCCAGCAGCAACCAGGTGTCCTCCTATGGCTACACCTTC. The chain links TRBV21-1 to TRBJ1-2; the table calls TRBD1, which could not be checked here. TRBV21-1 is a documented pseudogene. There are 14 residues in the CDR3.

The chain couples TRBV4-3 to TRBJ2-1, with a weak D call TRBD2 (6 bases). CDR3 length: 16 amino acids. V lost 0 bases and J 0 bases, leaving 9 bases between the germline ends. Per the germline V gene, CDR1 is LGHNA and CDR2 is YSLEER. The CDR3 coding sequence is TGCGCCAGCAGCCAAGATGCGGGGACCTCCTACAATGAGCAGTTCTTC. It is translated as CASSQDAGTSYNEQFF.

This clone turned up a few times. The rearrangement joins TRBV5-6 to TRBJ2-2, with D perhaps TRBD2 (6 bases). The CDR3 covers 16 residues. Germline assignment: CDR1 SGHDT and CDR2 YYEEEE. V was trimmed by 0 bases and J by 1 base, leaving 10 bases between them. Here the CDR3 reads CASSLVRRGNTGELFF. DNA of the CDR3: TGTGCCAGCAGCTTGGTTCGGCGGGGGAACACCGGGGAGCTGTTTTTT.

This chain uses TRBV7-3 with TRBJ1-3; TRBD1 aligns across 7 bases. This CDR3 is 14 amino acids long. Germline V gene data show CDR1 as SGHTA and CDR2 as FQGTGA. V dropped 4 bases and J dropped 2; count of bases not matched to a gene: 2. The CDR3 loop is CASSSQGAGNTIYF. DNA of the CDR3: TGTGCCAGCAGCTCCCAGGGGGCTGGAAACACCATATATTTT. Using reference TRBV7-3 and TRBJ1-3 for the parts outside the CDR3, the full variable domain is GAGVSQTPSNKVTEKGKYVELRCDPISGHTALYWYRQSLGQGPEFLIYFQGTGAADDSGLPNDRFFAVRPEGSVSTLKIQRTERGDSAVYLCASSSQGAGNTIYFGEGSWLTVV.

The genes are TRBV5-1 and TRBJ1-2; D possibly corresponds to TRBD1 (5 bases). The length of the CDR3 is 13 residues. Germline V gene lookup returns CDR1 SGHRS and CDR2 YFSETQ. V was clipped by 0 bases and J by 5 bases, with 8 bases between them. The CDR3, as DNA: TGCGCCAGCAGCTTGGCCCAGGGTTATGGCTACACCTTC. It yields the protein CASSLAQGYGYTF.

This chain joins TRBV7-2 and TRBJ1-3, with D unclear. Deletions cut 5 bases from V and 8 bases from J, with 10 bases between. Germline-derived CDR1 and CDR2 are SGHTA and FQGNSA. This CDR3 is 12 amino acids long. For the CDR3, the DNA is TGTGCCAGCAGCCTCGGGGTGGACACCATATATTTT. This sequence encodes CASSLGVDTIYF.

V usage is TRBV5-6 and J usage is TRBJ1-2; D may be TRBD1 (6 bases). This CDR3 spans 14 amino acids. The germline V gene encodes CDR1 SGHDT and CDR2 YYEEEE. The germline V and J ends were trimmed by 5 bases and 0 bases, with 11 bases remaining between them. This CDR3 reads CASSSGTTNYGYTF. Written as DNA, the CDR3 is TGTGCCAGCAGTTCCGGGACAACTAACTATGGCTACACCTTC.

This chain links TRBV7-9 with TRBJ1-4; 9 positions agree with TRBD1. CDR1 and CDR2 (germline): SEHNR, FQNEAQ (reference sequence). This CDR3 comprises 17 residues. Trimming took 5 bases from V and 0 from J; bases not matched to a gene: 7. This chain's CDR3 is CASSLGTGLATNEKLFF. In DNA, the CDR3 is TGTGCCAGCAGCCTTGGGACAGGGCTTGCAACTAATGAAAAACTGTTTTTT.

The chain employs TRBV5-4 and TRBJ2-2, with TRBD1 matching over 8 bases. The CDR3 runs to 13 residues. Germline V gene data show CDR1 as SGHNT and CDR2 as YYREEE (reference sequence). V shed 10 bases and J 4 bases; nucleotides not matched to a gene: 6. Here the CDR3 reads CACKQGVTGELFF. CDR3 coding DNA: TGTGCCTGCAAACAGGGGGTCACCGGGGAGCTGTTTTTT.

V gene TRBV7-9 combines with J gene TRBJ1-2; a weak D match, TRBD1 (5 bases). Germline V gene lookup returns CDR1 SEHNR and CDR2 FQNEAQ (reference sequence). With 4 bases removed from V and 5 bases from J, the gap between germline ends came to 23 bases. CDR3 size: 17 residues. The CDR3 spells CASSSVTGRGLSYGYTF. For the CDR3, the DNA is TGTGCCAGCAGCTCGGTTACAGGCCGAGGTCTTAGTTATGGCTACACCTTC.

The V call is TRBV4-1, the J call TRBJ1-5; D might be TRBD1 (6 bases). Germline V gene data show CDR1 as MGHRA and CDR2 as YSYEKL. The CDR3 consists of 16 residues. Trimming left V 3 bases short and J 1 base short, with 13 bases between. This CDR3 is CASSHEPGASNQPQHF. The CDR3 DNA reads TGCGCCAGCAGCCACGAACCAGGGGCCAGCAATCAGCCCCAGCATTTT.

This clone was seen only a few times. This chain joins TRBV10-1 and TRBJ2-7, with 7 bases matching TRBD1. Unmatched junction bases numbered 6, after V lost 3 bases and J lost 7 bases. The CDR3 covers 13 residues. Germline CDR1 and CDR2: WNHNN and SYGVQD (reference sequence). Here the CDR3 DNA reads TGCGCCAGCAGTGATTACAGGGGCGGTGAGCAGTACTTC. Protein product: CASSDYRGGEQYF.

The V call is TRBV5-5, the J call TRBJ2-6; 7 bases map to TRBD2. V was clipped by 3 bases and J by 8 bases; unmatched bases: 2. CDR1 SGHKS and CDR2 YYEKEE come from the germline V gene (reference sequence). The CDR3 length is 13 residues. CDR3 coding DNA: TGTGCCAGCAGCTGGGGGGGGTCCAACGTCCTGACTTTC. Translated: CASSWGGSNVLTF.

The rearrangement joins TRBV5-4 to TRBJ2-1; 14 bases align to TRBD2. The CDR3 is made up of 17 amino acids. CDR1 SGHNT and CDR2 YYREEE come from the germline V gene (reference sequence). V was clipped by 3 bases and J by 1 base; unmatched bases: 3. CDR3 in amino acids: CASSSGLAGESYNEQFF. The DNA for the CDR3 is TGTGCCAGCAGCTCGGGACTAGCGGGGGAATCCTACAATGAGCAGTTCTTC. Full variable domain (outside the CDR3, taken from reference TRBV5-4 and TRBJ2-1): ETGVTQSPTHLIKTRGQQVTLRCSSQSGHNTVSWYQQALGQGPQFIFQYYREEENGRGNFPPRFSGLQFPNYSSELNVNALELDDSALYLCASSSGLAGESYNEQFFGPGTRLTVL.

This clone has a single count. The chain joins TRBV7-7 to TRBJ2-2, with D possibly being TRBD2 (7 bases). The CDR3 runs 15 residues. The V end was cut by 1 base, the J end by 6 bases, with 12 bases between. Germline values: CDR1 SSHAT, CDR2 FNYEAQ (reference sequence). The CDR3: CASSLEGGRAGELFF. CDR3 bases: TGTGCCAGCAGCTTAGAGGGGGGGCGTGCCGGGGAGCTGTTTTTT.

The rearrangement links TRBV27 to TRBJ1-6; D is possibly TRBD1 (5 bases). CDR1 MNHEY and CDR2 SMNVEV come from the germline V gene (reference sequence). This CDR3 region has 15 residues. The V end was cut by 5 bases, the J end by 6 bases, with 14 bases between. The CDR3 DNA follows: TGTGCCAGCAGTCCCTGGGGCGCAGGTAATTCACCCCTCCACTTT. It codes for CASSPWGAGNSPLHF.

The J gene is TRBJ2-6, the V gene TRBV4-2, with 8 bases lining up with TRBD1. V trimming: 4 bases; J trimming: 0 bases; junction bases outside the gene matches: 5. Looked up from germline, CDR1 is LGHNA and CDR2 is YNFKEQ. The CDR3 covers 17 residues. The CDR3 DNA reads TGTGCCAGCAGCCCCGGGACAGGCAACTCTGGGGCCAACGTCCTGACTTTC. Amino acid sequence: CASSPGTGNSGANVLTF.